This T cell receptor (beta chain) is from a study of cytomegalovirus exposure and HLA in healthy donors. Study as a whole: An earlier analysis found around 120 million unique TCR beta sequences from about 190 million T cells. General observations from the study: What TCR beta sequences reportedly achieved was accurate prediction of HLA-A and HLA-B alleles in most subjects. Roughly even sequencing depth across donors was the assumption behind the presence/absence analyses.

The CDR3 has 16 amino acids. The germline gives CDR1 LNHDA, CDR2 SQIVND (reference sequence). Trimming removed 3 bases at V and 0 bases at J, with 15 bases between. A multiplex PCR was run with 60 Vbeta primers and 13 Jbeta primers. Assay: immunoSEQ multiplex PCR; the TCRdb copy retains only in-frame clones and omits some. The top ten clones hold less than 3% of a sample with 210,000 or so clones, over 65% of them seen once. Of note for this clone: Its matching antigen is unknown.

The chain couples TRBV19 to TRBJ2-7; TRBD1 might be the D (7 bases). Source material: PBMCs. The receptor was derived from a woman in her fifties or sixties in good health and CMV-seropositive. The CDR3 protein is CASSMGGQWNSYEQYF. The CDR3 nucleotides are TGTGCCAGTAGTATGGGGGGACAGTGGAACTCCTACGAGCAGTACTTC.